Here is one T cell receptor beta chain with its context. This clonotype appeared once. Its specific antigen is unknown. No much larger clone exists at a distance of one base, and base qualities are not known. TCRbeta repertoires were quantified from mRNA rather than genomic DNA, which captures expressed receptors. Leukocytes from the buffy coat were collected into Trizol, and RNA was extracted using the Direct-zol RNA MiniPrep Plus kit with no cell sorting. EDTA blood tubes were spun right away at 4 degrees C to separate plasma, buffy coat and red blood cells. The germline V gene (reference sequence) provides CDR1 SEHNR and CDR2 FQNEAQ. The CDR3 covers 15 residues, taking in both the cysteine and the phenylalanine. Of all the DNA, just the CDR3 is kept, 45 bases in frame from base 1. At the junction V is shortened by 4 bases and J by 0 bases, with 9 bases in between. The protocol used for the library was PCR. The run used an Illumina MiSeq. cDNA was synthesized with SMARTScribe reverse transcriptase and a 5' template-switch oligo that added a universal priming site. Each cDNA molecule was tagged by a 12-nucleotide random unique molecular identifier (UMI) carried on the template-switch oligo. Chain-specific reverse primers targeted TCRbeta transcripts during reverse transcription. Uracil DNA glycosylase treatment removed residual template-switch adapters, and cDNA was purified with a Qiagen MinElute kit. The first PCR ran for around 25 cycles with KAPA HiFi HotStart ReadyMix and step-out primers, divided among four 50 microliter reactions. Before any further amplification, the products of the first-round PCR were gel-purified. Illumina Nextera adapters were attached in a second PCR of seven to eight cycles, and the libraries were then purified and pooled. A 50-nucleotide 5' read captured the UMI barcode for each TCRbeta molecule. Per the original workflow: The MIGEC toolkit was used to group reads by UMI into consensus reads. PEAR was used to merge forward and reverse consensus reads, producing the final reads. A custom decontamination script removed identical UMI-sequence pairs shared across libraries, treating them as cross-sample contamination. V(D)J assignment and CDR3 extraction were performed with MIGMAP, a wrapper around IgBLAST. A TCR clonotype was defined by an identical V gene, J gene and CDR3 amino acid sequence; no sequencing was done for CDR1 and CDR2. TCRdb handled the public reads itself, with Q25 trimming in fastp and clone calling in MiXCR, and kept productive beta chains. Merged by CDR3 protein, the rows form single entries marked with the most common genes and DNA. TCRdb's processing, not the authors', yielded these V and J calls. This sample is represented by roughly 1,800 distinct CDR3 sequences; 65% to 75% of them were singletons. The top ten hold about 42% of the sample.

This specimen belongs to a study of robustness of blood B and T cell sequencing (dated by TCRdb to between 2017 and 2018). Concerning the study at large: The goal of the study was to figure out the amount of peripheral blood required to reliably characterize the TCRbeta and IgG repertoires of an individual. Two replicate TCRbeta cDNA libraries were prepared from one shared RNA pool from a single 10 ml draw, serving as technical replicates. Each of the approximately 11 independently drawn blood samples had its TCRbeta and IgG repertoires measured. The full study reports these points: The TCRbeta rarefaction curves did not fully level off, which suggests either under-sequencing or many low-abundance clonotypes. Pooling tubes did not increase the overlap of rare TCRbeta clonotypes, which implies that much larger blood volumes would be needed to capture rare TCRbeta clonotypes. When 3 or 4 tubes (roughly 28-40 ml blood) were combined, saturation was approached in coverage of the top 10,000 TCRbeta clonotypes. The 1,000 most abundant TCRbeta clonotypes from the pooled draws were detected in every single 10 ml sample. Evidence of cross-contamination, likely caused by batch processing, was seen in one pair of TCRbeta libraries, and the UMI-sequence pairs shared between the two libraries were removed. Because EDTA tubes had to be fractionated immediately, the use of EDTA tubes in multi-site collections was limited. Across technical replicate libraries, about 95% of the top 10,000 TCRbeta clonotypes in one library were also found in the other.

The source is a human donor in good health. Material: peripheral blood. The sequence is built from TRBV7-9 and TRBJ1-4, with TRBD1 as a weak D call on 6 bases. In nucleotides, the sequence is TGTGCCAGCAGCTCCGGACAGACAACTAATGAAAAACTGTTTTTT. This sequence encodes CASSSGQTTNEKLFF.